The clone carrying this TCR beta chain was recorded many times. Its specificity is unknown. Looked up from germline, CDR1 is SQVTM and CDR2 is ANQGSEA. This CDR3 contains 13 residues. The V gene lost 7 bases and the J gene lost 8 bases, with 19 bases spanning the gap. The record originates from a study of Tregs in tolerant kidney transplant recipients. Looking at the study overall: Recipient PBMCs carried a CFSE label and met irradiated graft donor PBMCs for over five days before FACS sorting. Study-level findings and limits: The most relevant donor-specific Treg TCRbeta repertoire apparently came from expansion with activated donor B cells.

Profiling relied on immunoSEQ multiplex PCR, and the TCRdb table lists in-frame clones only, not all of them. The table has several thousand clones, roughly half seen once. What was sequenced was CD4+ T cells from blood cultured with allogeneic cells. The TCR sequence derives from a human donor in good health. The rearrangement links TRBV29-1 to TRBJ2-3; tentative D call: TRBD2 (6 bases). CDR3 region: CSGSSAQLGTQYF. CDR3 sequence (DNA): TGCAGCGGCTCTAGCGCCCAGCTTGGTACGCAGTATTTT.